These T cell receptor beta chains were read from a single sample in a study of control samples from healthy donors and cancer patients. Some clones are missing from TCRdb's copy, which holds only in-frame ones; the method was immunoSEQ multiplex PCR. Among tens of thousands of clones listed, 95% were seen once. The sample consisted of blood. Receptors originate from a man aged 25-40 years in good health. CDR3s include the opening cysteine and the closing phenylalanine or tryptophan. Fields, in order: V gene, J gene, D gene, clone size, CDR3 protein, CDR3 DNA. A D gene is named only where the DNA matches it firmly. Some rows have no size entry. The others give once, few or many, or a class for an expanded clone.

v_call: TRBV2
j_call: TRBJ2-1
d_call: TRBD2
clone_size: NA
cdr3_aa: CASKFRSGGLGAYNEQFF
cdr3_nt: TGTGCCAGCAAGTTTAGAAGCGGGGGCTTGGGGGCCTACAATGAGCAGTTCTTC

v_call: TRBV14
j_call: TRBJ2-3
d_call: NA
clone_size: NA
cdr3_aa: CASSQGQGADRYF
cdr3_nt: TGTGCCAGCAGCCAAGGACAAGGAGCAGATAGGTATTTT

v_call: TRBV5-4
j_call: TRBJ2-2
d_call: TRBD1
clone_size: once
cdr3_aa: CASSLGGQTYTGELFF
cdr3_nt: TGTGCCAGCAGCTTAGGGGGACAGACCTACACCGGGGAGCTGTTTTTT

v_call: TRBV5-1
j_call: TRBJ1-6
d_call: NA
clone_size: NA
cdr3_aa: CASSLDTSRVSPLHF
cdr3_nt: TGCGCCAGCAGCTTGGATACCAGCAGGGTTTCACCCCTCCACTTT

v_call: TRBV4-1
j_call: TRBJ1-1
d_call: NA
clone_size: once
cdr3_aa: CASSQGTGLLAEAFF
cdr3_nt: TGCGCCAGCAGCCAAGGCACAGGGTTACTAGCTGAAGCTTTCTTT

v_call: TRBV6-2/TRBV6-3
j_call: TRBJ1-5
d_call: TRBD1
clone_size: NA
cdr3_aa: CASSYNARQGSSVPSNQPQHF
cdr3_nt: TGTGCCAGCAGTTACAACGCTCGACAGGGATCGAGTGTACCTAGCAATCAGCCCCAGCATTTT

v_call: TRBV5-8
j_call: TRBJ1-2
d_call: TRBD1
clone_size: NA
cdr3_aa: CASSFYRDRVLPNYGYTF
cdr3_nt: TGTGCCAGCAGCTTTTATCGGGACAGGGTCCTTCCTAACTATGGCTACACCTTC

v_call: TRBV19
j_call: TRBJ1-4
d_call: TRBD1
clone_size: NA
cdr3_aa: CASSRSRGLDNEKLFF
cdr3_nt: TGTGCCAGTAGTCGCTCCAGGGGGCTGGATAATGAAAAACTGTTTTTT

v_call: TRBV19
j_call: TRBJ1-4
d_call: TRBD1
clone_size: NA
cdr3_aa: CASSMGQSQNEKLFF
cdr3_nt: TGTGCCAGTAGTATGGGACAGAGCCAGAATGAAAAACTGTTTTTT

v_call: TRBV24-1
j_call: TRBJ1-5
d_call: NA
clone_size: NA
cdr3_aa: CATSEGLSNQPQHF
cdr3_nt: TGTGCCACCAGTGAGGGGCTGAGCAATCAGCCCCAGCATTTT

v_call: TRBV28
j_call: TRBJ1-2
d_call: NA
clone_size: NA
cdr3_aa: CASSARVLPNYGYTF
cdr3_nt: TGTGCCAGCAGTGCCAGGGTCTTACCCAACTATGGCTACACCTTC

v_call: TRBV19
j_call: TRBJ2-1
d_call: TRBD2
clone_size: NA
cdr3_aa: CASSILAGGGVGNEQFF
cdr3_nt: TGTGCCAGTAGTATTCTAGCGGGAGGTGGGGTGGGCAATGAGCAGTTCTTC

v_call: TRBV4-1
j_call: TRBJ2-7
d_call: NA
clone_size: NA
cdr3_aa: CASSQLPLAEAIYYEQYF
cdr3_nt: TGCGCCAGCAGCCAACTTCCTTTAGCGGAGGCCATCTACTACGAGCAGTACTTC

v_call: TRBV6-2/TRBV6-3
j_call: TRBJ2-2
d_call: NA
clone_size: NA
cdr3_aa: CASSYPPDANTGELFF
cdr3_nt: TGTGCCAGCAGTTACCCTCCAGACGCGAACACCGGGGAGCTGTTTTTT

v_call: TRBV28
j_call: TRBJ2-7
d_call: NA
clone_size: NA
cdr3_aa: CASSFRGEQYF
cdr3_nt: TGTGCCAGCAGTTTTAGAGGAGAGCAGTACTTC

v_call: TRBV7-9
j_call: TRBJ2-5
d_call: NA
clone_size: NA
cdr3_aa: CASSSGETQYF
cdr3_nt: TGTGCCAGCAGCTCCGGAGAGACCCAGTACTTC

v_call: TRBV11-2
j_call: TRBJ1-1
d_call: NA
clone_size: once
cdr3_aa: CASSYLQGSKTEAFF
cdr3_nt: TGTGCCAGCAGCTATTTACAGGGCTCTAAGACTGAAGCTTTCTTT

v_call: TRBV6-2/TRBV6-3
j_call: TRBJ2-7
d_call: TRBD1
clone_size: NA
cdr3_aa: CASSYGQGSYEQYF
cdr3_nt: TGTGCCAGCAGTTACGGACAGGGCTCCTACGAGCAGTACTTC

v_call: TRBV9
j_call: TRBJ2-1
d_call: TRBD2
clone_size: NA
cdr3_aa: CASSGEKWREFGEQFF
cdr3_nt: TGTGCCAGCAGCGGGGAGAAGTGGCGGGAGTTTGGTGAGCAGTTCTTC

v_call: TRBV28
j_call: TRBJ2-7
d_call: NA
clone_size: NA
cdr3_aa: CASSPTGLSYEQYF
cdr3_nt: TGTGCCAGCAGCCCGACAGGCTTATCCTACGAGCAGTACTTC

v_call: TRBV7-8
j_call: TRBJ1-2
d_call: NA
clone_size: NA
cdr3_aa: CASSLETGFDGYTF
cdr3_nt: TGTGCCAGCAGCTTAGAAACAGGGTTCGACGGCTACACCTTC

v_call: TRBV27
j_call: TRBJ1-1
d_call: NA
clone_size: NA
cdr3_aa: CASSFEGDSMNTEAFF
cdr3_nt: TGTGCCAGCAGTTTCGAAGGGGACTCCATGAACACTGAAGCTTTCTTT

v_call: TRBV11-2
j_call: TRBJ2-7
d_call: NA
clone_size: NA
cdr3_aa: CASSLGAGPSYEQYF
cdr3_nt: TGTGCCAGCAGCTTAGGGGCCGGACCATCCTACGAGCAGTACTTC

v_call: TRBV5-1
j_call: TRBJ1-2
d_call: NA
clone_size: NA
cdr3_aa: CASSLGGASRTF
cdr3_nt: TGCGCCAGCAGCTTGGGGGGGGCCAGCCGGACCTTC

v_call: TRBV27
j_call: TRBJ2-4
d_call: TRBD2
clone_size: NA
cdr3_aa: CASSGRSGRGLLLAKNIQYF
cdr3_nt: TGTGCCAGCAGTGGACGGTCGGGGAGGGGCCTACTTCTAGCCAAAAACATTCAGTACTTC

v_call: TRBV9
j_call: TRBJ2-3
d_call: NA
clone_size: NA
cdr3_aa: CASSVGAIQTDTQYF
cdr3_nt: TGTGCCAGCAGCGTAGGGGCTATCCAAACAGATACGCAGTATTTT

v_call: TRBV3-1/TRBV3-2
j_call: TRBJ2-1
d_call: TRBD2
clone_size: NA
cdr3_aa: CASSPGGSSYNEQFF
cdr3_nt: TGTGCCAGCTCTCCGGGCGGGAGCTCCTACAATGAGCAGTTCTTC

v_call: TRBV29-1
j_call: TRBJ1-2
d_call: NA
clone_size: NA
cdr3_aa: CSVEVRPTSPNYGYTF
cdr3_nt: TGCAGCGTTGAAGTCCGCCCAACAAGCCCTAACTATGGCTACACCTTC

v_call: TRBV4-1
j_call: TRBJ1-1
d_call: TRBD1
clone_size: NA
cdr3_aa: CASSQGRFGTGAPATEAFF
cdr3_nt: TGCGCCAGCAGCCAAGGACGGTTTGGGACAGGGGCGCCAGCGACTGAAGCTTTCTTT

v_call: TRBV5-4
j_call: TRBJ2-5
d_call: TRBD1
clone_size: NA
cdr3_aa: CASSPQTGGDETQYF
cdr3_nt: TGTGCCAGCAGCCCGCAAACAGGGGGCGATGAGACCCAGTACTTC

v_call: TRBV23-1
j_call: TRBJ1-2
d_call: TRBD1
clone_size: once
cdr3_aa: CASSQFRFRVGQHPSGYTF
cdr3_nt: TGCGCCAGCAGTCAATTTCGGTTCCGGGTGGGACAGCACCCCTCAGGCTACACCTTC

v_call: TRBV5-5
j_call: TRBJ1-2
d_call: NA
clone_size: NA
cdr3_aa: CASSTGLYGYTF
cdr3_nt: TGTGCCAGCAGCACGGGACTCTATGGCTACACCTTC

v_call: TRBV6-5
j_call: TRBJ1-4
d_call: NA
clone_size: NA
cdr3_aa: CASRQGSANEKLFF
cdr3_nt: TGTGCCAGCAGACAGGGTTCGGCTAATGAAAAACTGTTTTTT

v_call: TRBV5-4
j_call: TRBJ1-6
d_call: NA
clone_size: once
cdr3_aa: CASSPGGVNSPLHF
cdr3_nt: TGTGCCAGCAGCCCCGGGGGGGTCAATTCACCCCTCCACTTT

v_call: TRBV4-2
j_call: TRBJ2-7
d_call: TRBD2
clone_size: NA
cdr3_aa: CASSQSVAGLYEQYF
cdr3_nt: TGTGCCAGCAGCCAAAGCGTAGCGGGGTTATACGAGCAGTACTTC

v_call: TRBV18
j_call: TRBJ1-3
d_call: NA
clone_size: NA
cdr3_aa: CASSPVKLASGNTIYF
cdr3_nt: TGTGCCAGCTCACCCGTAAAGCTAGCCTCTGGAAACACCATATATTTT

v_call: TRBV7-9
j_call: TRBJ1-5
d_call: NA
clone_size: NA
cdr3_aa: CASSLDGNQPQHF
cdr3_nt: TGTGCCAGCAGCTTAGACGGCAATCAGCCCCAGCATTTT

v_call: TRBV5-5
j_call: TRBJ1-2
d_call: NA
clone_size: NA
cdr3_aa: CASSLRGSNYGYTF
cdr3_nt: TGTGCCAGCAGCCTCCGGGGGAGTAACTATGGCTACACCTTC

v_call: TRBV6-4
j_call: TRBJ2-6
d_call: NA
clone_size: few
cdr3_aa: CASSGGAGANVLTF
cdr3_nt: TGTGCCAGCAGTGGGGGGGCTGGGGCCAACGTCCTGACTTTC

v_call: TRBV15
j_call: TRBJ1-5
d_call: NA
clone_size: NA
cdr3_aa: CATSQGSGQPQHF
cdr3_nt: TGTGCCACCAGCCAGGGCTCGGGACAGCCCCAGCATTTT

v_call: TRBV28
j_call: TRBJ2-7
d_call: NA
clone_size: NA
cdr3_aa: CASSLLSNYEQYF
cdr3_nt: TGTGCCAGCAGTTTACTCTCTAACTACGAGCAGTACTTC

v_call: TRBV5-4
j_call: TRBJ1-1
d_call: NA
clone_size: NA
cdr3_aa: CASSLPGEGAEAFF
cdr3_nt: TGTGCCAGCAGCCTACCGGGGGAGGGCGCTGAAGCTTTCTTT

v_call: TRBV27
j_call: TRBJ2-1
d_call: TRBD2
clone_size: NA
cdr3_aa: CASSRSGSSYNEQFF
cdr3_nt: TGTGCCAGCAGTCGTAGCGGGAGCTCCTACAATGAGCAGTTCTTC

v_call: TRBV9
j_call: TRBJ2-1
d_call: TRBD2
clone_size: NA
cdr3_aa: CASQAGAGAYNEQFF
cdr3_nt: TGTGCCAGCCAAGCGGGGGCGGGGGCATACAATGAGCAGTTCTTC

v_call: TRBV7-3
j_call: TRBJ2-1
d_call: TRBD2
clone_size: NA
cdr3_aa: CASSLNAGGRREPYNEQFF
cdr3_nt: TGTGCCAGCAGCTTAAATGCGGGGGGCAGGCGGGAGCCTTACAATGAGCAGTTCTTC

v_call: TRBV15
j_call: TRBJ2-2
d_call: NA
clone_size: NA
cdr3_aa: CATSRGGGATGELFF
cdr3_nt: TGTGCCACCAGCAGAGGGGGCGGGGCCACCGGGGAGCTGTTTTTT

v_call: TRBV7-3
j_call: TRBJ2-1
d_call: TRBD2
clone_size: NA
cdr3_aa: CASSLGLAYNEQFF
cdr3_nt: TGTGCCAGCAGCTTGGGACTAGCCTACAATGAGCAGTTCTTC

v_call: TRBV11-2
j_call: TRBJ1-6
d_call: TRBD1
clone_size: NA
cdr3_aa: CASSLETGGNSPLHF
cdr3_nt: TGTGCCAGCAGCTTAGAGACAGGGGGAAATTCACCCCTCCACTTT

v_call: TRBV5-4
j_call: TRBJ2-5
d_call: TRBD2
clone_size: NA
cdr3_aa: CASSSGRGETQYF
cdr3_nt: TGTGCCAGCAGCTCCGGGAGGGGAGAGACCCAGTACTTC

v_call: TRBV5-8
j_call: TRBJ2-1
d_call: NA
clone_size: NA
cdr3_aa: CASSLGQASYNEQFF
cdr3_nt: TGTGCCAGCAGCTTGGGACAGGCGTCCTACAATGAGCAGTTCTTC

v_call: TRBV5-1
j_call: TRBJ1-6
d_call: NA
clone_size: NA
cdr3_aa: CASSPKLSSPLHF
cdr3_nt: TGCGCCAGCAGCCCAAAATTAAGCTCACCCCTCCACTTT

v_call: TRBV2
j_call: TRBJ2-1
d_call: TRBD2
clone_size: NA
cdr3_aa: CASTPGTNYNEQFF
cdr3_nt: TGTGCCAGCACTCCCGGGACTAACTACAATGAGCAGTTCTTC

v_call: TRBV6-2/TRBV6-3
j_call: TRBJ1-1
d_call: TRBD1
clone_size: NA
cdr3_aa: CASSYPGQGSYGMNTEAFF
cdr3_nt: TGTGCCAGCAGTTACCCGGGACAGGGTTCCTATGGCATGAACACTGAAGCTTTCTTT

v_call: TRBV28
j_call: TRBJ2-5
d_call: TRBD1
clone_size: NA
cdr3_aa: CASSRDSQETQYF
cdr3_nt: TGTGCCAGCAGCCGGGACAGCCAAGAGACCCAGTACTTC

v_call: TRBV3-1/TRBV3-2
j_call: TRBJ1-1
d_call: NA
clone_size: NA
cdr3_aa: CASSQAGYGEAFF
cdr3_nt: TGTGCCAGCAGCCAAGCCGGGTATGGTGAAGCTTTCTTT